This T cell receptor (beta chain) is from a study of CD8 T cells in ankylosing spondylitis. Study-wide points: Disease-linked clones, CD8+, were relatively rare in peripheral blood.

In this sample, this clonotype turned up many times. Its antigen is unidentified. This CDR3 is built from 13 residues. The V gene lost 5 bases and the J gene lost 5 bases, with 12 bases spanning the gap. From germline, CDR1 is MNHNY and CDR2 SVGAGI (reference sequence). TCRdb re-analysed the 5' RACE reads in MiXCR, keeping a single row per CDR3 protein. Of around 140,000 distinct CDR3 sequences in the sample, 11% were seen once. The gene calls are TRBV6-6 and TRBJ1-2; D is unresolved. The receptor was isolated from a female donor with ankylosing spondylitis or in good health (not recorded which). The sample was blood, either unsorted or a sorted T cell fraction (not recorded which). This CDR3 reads CASSPAGTYGYTF. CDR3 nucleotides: TGTGCCAGCAGTCCCGCAGGTACTTATGGCTACACCTTC.